This T cell receptor beta chain was recovered during a study of early T cells in non-severe SARS-CoV-2 infection. In TCRdb, the 5' RACE reads were re-called with MiXCR into one record per CDR3 protein. Of about 64,000 distinct CDR3 sequences listed, 8% to 9% are singletons. Concerning this clonotype itself: Its antigen is as yet unknown.

Findings of the study overall: CD4 and private specificities were missed by VDJdb matching, which favored anti-spike CD8 responses.

Trimming removed 3 bases from V and 4 bases from J, with 9 bases in between. The CDR3 has 13 amino acids. The TCR comes from an adult who was a healthcare worker with PCR-confirmed SARS-CoV-2 infection or an uninfected control (not recorded which). The chain employs TRBV12-3 or TRBV12-4 and TRBJ2-5; weak D call: TRBD1 (5 bases). Source: whole blood, taken at baseline. The CDR3, as DNA: TGTGCCAGCAGTTTCAGGGCCTCAGAGACCCAGTACTTC. The encoded protein is CASSFRASETQYF.